This TCR beta chain was sequenced in a study of vaccination and CD4 T cells after COVID-19. Study at large: As a positive control, some control cultures were given a CEFX pool, while others were given an HIV-1 Nef pool or no peptide.

Sequencing of DNA taken from cultured CD4+ T cells relied on the Oncomine TCR Beta short-read assay. Researchers extracted genomic DNA from CD4+ T cells that had been cultured. TCRdb re-derived calls from the PCR reads in MiXCR, one entry per CDR3 protein. The sample shows approximately 13,000 distinct CDR3 sequences, under 55% of them seen only once. As to treatment: approximately 11-day PBMC culture with coronavirus spike peptide pools or control peptides (ViraFEST assay). TCR sequencing followed the expansion of antigen-specific T cells with peptide pools in ViraFEST. The CDR3 spans 14 residues. Germline V lookup: CDR1 SGHNT, CDR2 YYREEE (reference sequence). V shed 1 base, J shed 7 bases, and the junction held 6 bases outside the gene matches. To note about this clonotype: What it binds is unknown.

Sequencing used CD4+ T cells from blood, cultured in vitro, obtained before SARS-CoV-2 vaccination. This chain links TRBV5-4 with TRBJ1-2, with TRBD1 identical over 8 bases. The receptor comes from a human donor who had recovered from COVID-19. The CDR3 sequence is CASSLQGAASGYTF. CDR3 DNA: TGTGCCAGCAGCTTGCAGGGGGCGGCGAGTGGCTACACCTTC.